This TCR beta chain derives from a study of blood T cells in healthy people across ages. A sample-barcoded 5' primer and a J-beta primer mix were used in a second PCR of about 6 to 11 cycles. Each cDNA molecule received a tag from a template-switch adaptor that had 12 random nucleotides. TCRdb processed the 5' RACE reads anew with MiXCR; each CDR3 protein has one entry. Of approximately 810,000 distinct CDR3 sequences in the sample, less than 35% were seen once. This clonotype was obtained from a woman older than 75 in good health. Input material: blood.

DNA for the CDR3: TGTGCCACCAGCAGAGGGGGGGGTGTTAAGGAAAAACTGTTTTTT. Its protein product is CATSRGGGVKEKLFF. The J gene is TRBJ1-4, the V gene TRBV15, with a possible D match to TRBD1 (5 bases). Per the germline V gene, CDR1 is LNHNV and CDR2 is YYDKDF (reference sequence). Trimming cost V 1 base and J 8 bases, with 14 bases left between them. The length of the CDR3 is 15 residues. The variable domain in full, with the rest retrieved from reference TRBV15 and TRBJ1-4, is DAMVIQNPRYQVTQFGKPVTLSCSQTLNHNVMYWYQQKSSQAPKLLFHYYDKDFNNEADTPDNFQSRRPNTSFCFLDIRSPGLGDTAMYLCATSRGGGVKEKLFFGSGTQLSVL.